Listed below are T cell receptor beta chains from one sample, sequenced in a study of blood T cell repertoires in COVID-19. This table comes from immunoSEQ multiplex PCR, and its TCRdb copy is limited to in-frame clones, with some not included. The sample consists of 150,000 to 200,000 clones, under 90% of them appearing once. The specimen was peripheral blood. The receptors here all came from an older person with COVID-19, enrolled during active disease. CDR3s include the opening cysteine and the closing phenylalanine or tryptophan. The D gene is left open where the match is weak. Clone size is shown for a subset of rows, as once, few, many or a class of expanded clone.

D	V	size	J	DNA	CDR3
TRBD1	TRBV7-2	few	TRBJ2-2	TGTGCCAGCAGCACGGGACAGGGTACGGGCACCGGGGAGCTGTTTTTT	CASSTGQGTGTGELFF
.	TRBV5-4	.	TRBJ2-7	TGTGCCAGCGCAGAGGGATGGGTCAATTCCTACGAGCAGTACTTC	CASAEGWVNSYEQYF
TRBD1	TRBV7-8	.	TRBJ1-5	TGTGCCAGCAGCTCCGACAGGGCGATATGGCAGCCCCAGCATTTT	CASSSDRAIWQPQHF
.	TRBV19	.	TRBJ1-1	TGTGCCAGCCTTCGGACAGCCAACACTGAAGCTTTCTTT	CASLRTANTEAFF
TRBD2	TRBV27	.	TRBJ2-7	TGTGCCAGCAGTTCACGGGCGGGGGGAACCTACGAGCAGTACTTC	CASSSRAGGTYEQYF
TRBD1	TRBV5-4	.	TRBJ2-5	TGTGCCAGCAGCTTTCCCAGACAGGGGGTGATGGAGACCCAGTACTTC	CASSFPRQGVMETQYF
.	TRBV5-1	.	TRBJ2-7	TGCGCCAGCAGCTTGGTGTCAGGGGCCTACGAGCAGTACTTC	CASSLVSGAYEQYF
.	TRBV7-2	.	TRBJ2-3	TGTGCCAGCAGCCCGCCGGGGACAGATACGCAGTATTTT	CASSPPGTDTQYF
.	TRBV11-1	.	TRBJ1-6	TGTGCCAGCAGCCCCGGCCCTAGGGGTTCACCCCTCCACTTT	CASSPGPRGSPLHF
.	TRBV19	.	TRBJ1-4	TGTGCCAGTAGGCCACAGTTGGGCTCTGTGGAAAAACTGTTTTTT	CASRPQLGSVEKLFF
TRBD2	TRBV28	.	TRBJ2-7	TGTGCCAGCAGCCCTAGCGGGGGATACTCCTACGAGCAGTACTTC	CASSPSGGYSYEQYF
TRBD1	TRBV5-8	.	TRBJ2-5	TGTGCCAGCAGCCTGTCCGACAGGGGAGGAGAGACCCAGTACTTC	CASSLSDRGGETQYF
.	TRBV28	.	TRBJ2-4	TGTGCCAGCAGCCTCAGGGGTCGGGGAGAGAAAAACATTCAGTACTTC	CASSLRGRGEKNIQYF
.	TRBV7-2	.	TRBJ2-3	TGTGCCAGCAGCTCACCCCCAGGGTTGGATACGCAGTATTTT	CASSSPPGLDTQYF
TRBD1	TRBV19	few	TRBJ2-7	TGTGCCAGTAGTATACAAATGAGAACAGGGGATGACGAGCAGTACTTC	CASSIQMRTGDDEQYF
.	TRBV4-3	.	TRBJ2-1	TGCGCCAGCAGCCAAGACGTAGGAACAGGGCCCAATGAGCAGTTCTTC	CASSQDVGTGPNEQFF